Included here is one T cell receptor beta chain sequence, with context. Its antigen remains unidentified. TCRdb reprocessed the 5' RACE reads and stores each CDR3 protein as one record, lacking DNA. In total, the table holds fewer than 550,000 distinct CDR3 sequences. This entry comes from a study of T cells expressing NK-cell markers. Whole-study context: Sequencing covered eight donors, seven HCMV-seropositive and one seronegative.

The study's findings and limits: The study found these clonotypes also leading the CD3+CD56-NKG2C+ fraction in a few donors. The dominant NKG2C+ clonotypes represented roughly 1.0-7.5% of CD8+ T cells in several donors.

Specimen: blood T cells: a sorted CD56 or NKG2C T cell subset, CD4+ or CD8+ T cells, or bulk PBMC T cells (not recorded which). This clonotype was sampled from a woman between 45 and 60 years old in good health.

CDR3 amino acids: CASSYSPTVYSQFF. The chain employs TRBV6-5 and TRBJ2-1. Germline V CDR1 and CDR2: MNHEY, SVGAGI. The CDR3 is 14 residues long.